The clone carrying this T cell receptor beta chain showed up just a few times. This sample stems from a study of blood T cell repertoires in COVID-19. On the study more broadly: Samples of COVID-19 (acute and convalescent) were obtained from the United States, Italy and Spain.

As processed by the authors: Nucleated cell counts were estimated from reference gene primer amplification. TCRdb's table, derived via immunoSEQ multiplex PCR, lists solely in-frame clones and lacks some. V, J and clone size are taken as reported in that table, and D and trimming were inferred from the DNA itself. The sample lists around 100,000 clones, approximately 83% occurring once. The receptor's source is a woman in her 70s with acute or convalescent COVID-19. Sequences were obtained from peripheral blood.

CDR3 protein: CASSLPAQGGSEETQYF. CDR3 DNA: TGTGCCAGCAGCTTGCCGGCACAGGGGGGAAGCGAAGAGACCCAGTACTTC. The chain links TRBV5-6 to TRBJ2-5, with TRBD1 identical over 8 bases. J gave up 3 bases and V 1 base, and 11 bases lay outside the gene matches. The CDR3 contains 17 residues. CDR1 SGHDT and CDR2 YYEEEE come from the germline V gene.